This paragraph reports one TCR beta chain. Its antigen is not known. Germline CDR1 and CDR2: MNHEY and SVGAGI. The CDR3 consists of 17 residues. These data originate in a study of T cells expressing NK-cell markers. Study-level results: NKG2C+ dominant clonotypes from over five donors made up about 1.0-7.5% of CD8+ T cells. Dominance of the CD3+CD56-NKG2C+ fraction by these clonotypes also held in a handful of donors.

TCRdb re-called the 5' RACE reads and catalogs CDR3 proteins one per entry, DNA excluded. Here the sample table reports about 150,000 distinct CDR3 sequences. The sequence was obtained from a woman aged 45-65 years in good health. Sequenced input: blood T cells: a sorted CD56 or NKG2C T cell subset, CD4+ or CD8+ T cells, or bulk PBMC T cells (not recorded which). The chain combines TRBV6-5 with TRBJ2-1; TCRdb names TRBD2, which stays unverified in the absence of DNA. This CDR3 reads CASSLIPLAGGSDEQFF.